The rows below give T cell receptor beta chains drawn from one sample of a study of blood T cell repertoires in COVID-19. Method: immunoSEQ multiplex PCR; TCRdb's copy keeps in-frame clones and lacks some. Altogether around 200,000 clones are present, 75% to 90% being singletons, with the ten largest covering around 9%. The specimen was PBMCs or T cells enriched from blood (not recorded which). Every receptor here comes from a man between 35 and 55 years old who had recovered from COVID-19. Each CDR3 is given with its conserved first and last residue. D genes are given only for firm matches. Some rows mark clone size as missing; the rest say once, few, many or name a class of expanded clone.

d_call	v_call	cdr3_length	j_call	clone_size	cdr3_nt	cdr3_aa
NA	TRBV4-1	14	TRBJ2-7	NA	TGCGCCAGCAGCCAAGATCCTCAGGCCTACGAGCAGTACTTC	CASSQDPQAYEQYF
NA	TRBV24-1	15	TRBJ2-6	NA	TGTGCCACCAGTGAGGGGGGTACTGGGGCCAACGTCCTGACTTTC	CATSEGGTGANVLTF
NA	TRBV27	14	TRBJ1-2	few	TGTGCCAGCAGGGGCCCGGGGGGCGGCTATGGCTACACCTTC	CASRGPGGGYGYTF
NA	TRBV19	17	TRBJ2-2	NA	TGTGCCAGTAGTAATGACAGGTACTCATCGAACACCGGGGAGCTGTTTTTT	CASSNDRYSSNTGELFF
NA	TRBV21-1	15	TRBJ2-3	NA	TGTGCCAGCAGAAGACAGGGGGCTTTCACAGATACGCAGTATTTT	CASRRQGAFTDTQYF
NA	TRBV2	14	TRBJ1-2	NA	TGTGCCAGCAGTGATGGGGCCCCTAACTATGGCTACACCTTC	CASSDGAPNYGYTF
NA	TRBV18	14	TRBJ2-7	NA	TGTGCCAGCTCACTAATCAAGACGGGTGACGAGCAGTACTTC	CASSLIKTGDEQYF
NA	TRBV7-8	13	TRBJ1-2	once	TGTGCCAGCAGCCTGACAACGAGCTATGGCTACACCTTC	CASSLTTSYGYTF
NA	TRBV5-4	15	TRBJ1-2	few	TGTGCCAGCAGCTTCGAATCCGGGAGGAACTATGGCTACACCTTC	CASSFESGRNYGYTF
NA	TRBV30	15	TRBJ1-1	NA	TGTGCCTGGAGTGTAAGCGACAGAAGGACCACTGAAGCTTTCTTT	CAWSVSDRRTTEAFF
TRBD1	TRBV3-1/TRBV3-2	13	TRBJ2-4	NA	TGTGCCAGCAGTCTGACAGGGGAAGGCATTCAGTACTTC	CASSLTGEGIQYF
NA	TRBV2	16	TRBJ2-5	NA	TGTGCCAGCAGCGAGATACAGGGTCTCCCCCGCGAGACCCAGTACTTC	CASSEIQGLPRETQYF
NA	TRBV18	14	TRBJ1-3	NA	TGTGCCAGCTCAAGGACAGAAACTGGAAACACCATATATTTT	CASSRTETGNTIYF
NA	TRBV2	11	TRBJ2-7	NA	TGTGCCAGCAGTCTAGCGTACGAGCAGTACTTC	CASSLAYEQYF
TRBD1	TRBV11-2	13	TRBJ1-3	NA	TGTGCCAGCAGCCAGGGACAGGGAAACACCATATATTTT	CASSQGQGNTIYF
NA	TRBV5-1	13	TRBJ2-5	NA	TGCGCCAGCCGAGGAGGTATCCAAGAGACCCAGTACTTC	CASRGGIQETQYF
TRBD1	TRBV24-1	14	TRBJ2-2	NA	TGTGCCACCAGAGGGGGACAGGGGGCCGGGGAGCTGTTTTTT	CATRGGQGAGELFF
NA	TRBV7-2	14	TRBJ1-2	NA	TGTGCCAGCAGCTCCGGTTCGCGGGTCGAGGGCTACACCTTC	CASSSGSRVEGYTF
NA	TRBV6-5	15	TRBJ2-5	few	TGTGCCAGCAAACAGGGTAGGGGTGGTCTAGAGACCCAGTACTTC	CASKQGRGGLETQYF
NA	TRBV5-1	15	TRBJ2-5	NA	TGCGCCAGCAGCGGGGCGGGACTCACGCAAGAGACCCAGTACTTC	CASSGAGLTQETQYF
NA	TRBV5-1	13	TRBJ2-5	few	TGCGCCAGCAGCGAACAGTCACAAGAGACCCAGTACTTC	CASSEQSQETQYF